This T cell receptor beta chain stems from a study of response to subunit inactivated influenza vaccine. Study-level findings and limits: Researchers suggested that each seasonal influenza vaccination recruits few new T cells.

About this clonotype itself: The antigen is not known.

TCRdb re-called the RT-PCR reads through MiXCR, storing one row per CDR3 protein. The sample holds around 320,000 distinct CDR3 sequences; around 20% are singletons and the top ten take over 9%. Trimming removed 0 bases from V and 5 bases from J, with 17 bases in between. Germline CDR1 reads SGHVS; CDR2 reads FNYEAQ. The length of the CDR3 is 17 residues. The chain is built from TRBV7-6 and TRBJ1-3, with unresolved D. The sequences come from PBMCs from blood, collected around 22 months after vaccination. The sequence came from a man in his fifties or sixties who received an inactivated influenza vaccine. CDR3 protein: CASSLAPGSAKRNTIYF. Here the CDR3 DNA reads TGTGCCAGCAGCTTAGCTCCGGGGAGTGCAAAGCGAAACACCATATATTTT.